These 15 T cell receptor beta chains share one sample of origin, sequenced in a study of T cell responses to AZD1222 COVID-19 vaccine. Using immunoSEQ multiplex PCR, the repertoire was profiled, and TCRdb retains in-frame clones only, with some absent. The data contain roughly 150,000 clones, 80% to 95% of them singletons. The sequencing here drew on peripheral blood, taken on day 0 of AZD1222 vaccination. The receptors were gathered from an adult in good health.

The gene calls are TRBV7-3 and TRBJ1-2, with D maybe TRBD1 (5 bases). The germline CDR1 and CDR2 sequences are SGHTA and FQGTGA. The CDR3 consists of 15 residues. The ends were cut back, 5 bases at V and 4 bases at J, with 17 bases in the middle. DNA of the CDR3: TGTGCCAGCAGCCCGACGAACGCCGGGGCCTATGGCTACACCTTC. Residues: CASSPTNAGAYGYTF. The full variable domain, in which reference TRBV7-3 and TRBJ1-2 provide the parts outside the CDR3, is GAGVSQTPSNKVTEKGKYVELRCDPISGHTALYWYRQSLGQGPEFLIYFQGTGAADDSGLPNDRFFAVRPEGSVSTLKIQRTERGDSAVYLCASSPTNAGAYGYTFGSGTRLTVV.

The chain recombines TRBV6-1 with TRBJ2-7; 8 bases are shared with TRBD1. The CDR3 has 15 residues. With V trimmed by 3 bases and J by 2 bases, 6 bases remained unmatched. Per the germline V gene, CDR1 is MNHNS and CDR2 is SASEGT. The DNA of the CDR3 is TGTGCCAGCAGTGAGCCAACAGGGGGACCCTACGAGCAGTACTTC. Its protein product is CASSEPTGGPYEQYF.

The J gene is TRBJ2-7, the V gene TRBV7-8; a weak D match, TRBD2 (6 bases). Germline CDR1 reads SGHVS; CDR2 reads FQNEAQ. The V and J ends lost 1 base and 3 bases respectively, with 13 bases between them. The CDR3 is made up of 15 amino acids. Here the CDR3 DNA reads TGTGCCAGCAGCTTAGAATTTGCTAGCGTCTACGAGCAGTACTTC. This codes for CASSLEFASVYEQYF.

The gene calls are TRBV30 and TRBJ1-2; a possible D gene is TRBD1 (5 bases). The CDR3 is 14 residues long. V was shortened by 1 base and J by 2 bases, with 11 bases between the two germline ends. In germline, CDR1 is GTSNPN, CDR2 SVGIG (reference sequence). The CDR3 protein is CAWSGQLRNYGYTF. CDR3 DNA: TGTGCCTGGAGTGGACAGCTAAGGAACTATGGCTACACCTTC.

V is TRBV5-4 and J is TRBJ2-5; 7 nucleotides match TRBD1. Germline lookup yields CDR1 SGHNT and CDR2 YYREEE (reference sequence). The CDR3 is 15 residues long. V lost 0 bases to trimming and J lost 1 base; unmatched junction nucleotides: 3. The CDR3 protein is CASSLGGQAQETQYF. The CDR3, as DNA: TGTGCCAGCAGCTTGGGCGGACAGGCCCAAGAGACCCAGTACTTC.

The chain couples TRBV27 to TRBJ2-3; D remains ambiguous. The CDR3 totals 13 residues. Trimming took off 9 bases at V and 5 bases at J, with 15 bases between the two ends. The germline CDR1 and CDR2 sequences are MNHEY and SMNVEV (reference sequence). As DNA, the CDR3 is TGTGCCAGTAGGCCCTCTAGATTAGATACGCAGTATTTT. This encodes CASRPSRLDTQYF.

The chain recombines TRBV7-2 with TRBJ1-1; 7 bases fit TRBD1. CDR3 size: 15 residues. Germline V gene sequence: CDR1 SGHTA, CDR2 FQGNSA. V lost 4 bases to trimming and J lost 4 bases; unmatched junction nucleotides: 9. This chain's CDR3 is CASSSQGVFFTEAFF. The CDR3 coding sequence is TGTGCCAGCAGCTCCCAGGGGGTTTTCTTCACTGAAGCTTTCTTT.

This chain uses TRBV14 with TRBJ1-4; a weak D match, TRBD1 (5 bases). The V and J ends lost 1 base and 16 bases respectively, with 10 bases between them. CDR1 SGHDN and CDR2 FVKESK come from the germline V gene. There are 11 residues in the CDR3. CDR3 nucleotides: TGTGCCAGCAGCCAAGGGGGCTTGACGTTTTTT. Protein: CASSQGGLTFF.

This chain uses TRBV5-1 with TRBJ1-3; D ambiguous. Germline lookup yields CDR1 SGHRS and CDR2 YFSETQ. This CDR3 is built from 14 residues. V gave up 0 bases and J gave up 3 bases, with 7 bases separating them. This chain's CDR3 is CASSLEPSGNTIYF. In DNA form, the CDR3 reads TGCGCCAGCAGCTTGGAGCCGAGTGGAAACACCATATATTTT.

This chain links TRBV11-2 with TRBJ1-4; TRBD1 matches 8 bases. The germline V gene has CDR1 SGHAT and CDR2 FQNNGV. The CDR3 sequence is 13 residues long. V trimming: 5 bases; J trimming: 7 bases; junction bases outside the gene matches: 3. CDR3 amino acids: CASSPGQGEKLFF. The CDR3 region has the DNA TGTGCCAGCAGCCCCGGACAGGGTGAAAAACTGTTTTTT.

The chain combines TRBV11-3 with TRBJ2-1, with TRBD1 matching over 8 bases. This CDR3 is built from 14 residues. Germline values: CDR1 SGHNT, CDR2 YENEEA. V dropped 4 bases and J dropped 4; count of bases not matched to a gene: 3. The DNA for the CDR3 is TGTGCCAGCAGCTGGCAGGGGGCATACAATGAGCAGTTCTTC. Its translation is CASSWQGAYNEQFF.

About this clone: This same CDR3 is encoded by further DNA sequences in the sample. This rearrangement joins TRBV6-5 to TRBJ2-7, with D perhaps TRBD1 or TRBD2 (5 bases each). V was cut by 6 bases and J by 3 bases, with 15 bases left in between. The V gene's germline CDR1 is MNHEY and CDR2 SVGAGI. CDR3 length: 14 residues. This chain's CDR3 is CASSSTGRSYEQYF. For the CDR3, the DNA is TGTGCCAGCAGCTCCACGGGACGGAGCTACGAGCAGTACTTC.

V is TRBV12-5 and J is TRBJ1-1; no firm D call. Trimming cost V 0 bases and J 1 base, with 21 bases left between them. Germline V lookup: CDR1 LGHNT, CDR2 FRNRAP. The CDR3 sequence is 19 residues long. For the CDR3, the DNA is TGTGCTAGTGGTTTGGTACAAGCCCGGCGGCGTGGTGGGAACACTGAAGCTTTCTTT. Translating it yields CASGLVQARRRGGNTEAFF. Filled out from reference TRBV12-5 and TRBJ1-1, the complete variable domain reads DARVTQTPRHKVTEMGQEVTMRCQPILGHNTVFWYRQTMMQGLELLAYFRNRAPLDDSGMPKDRFSAEMPDATLATLKIQPSEPRDSAVYFCASGLVQARRRGGNTEAFFGQGTRLTVV.

The chain couples TRBV5-4 to TRBJ1-2, with D uncertain. Trimming took 5 bases from V and 8 from J, leaving 13 bases between them. Germline CDR1 is SGHNT and CDR2 is YYREEE (reference sequence). The CDR3 runs to 12 residues. The CDR3 protein is CASRGLAGGYTF. The CDR3 DNA reads as TGTGCCAGCAGGGGGTTGGCGGGGGGCTACACCTTC.

The chain joins TRBV6-5 to TRBJ1-6; 10 bases are a match to TRBD1. The germline V gene has CDR1 MNHEY and CDR2 SVGAGI. The CDR3 runs 15 residues. V trimming: 6 bases; J trimming: 7 bases; junction bases outside the gene matches: 6. CDR3 region: CASSPTGGRNSPLHF. CDR3 DNA: TGTGCCAGCAGCCCGACAGGGGGCCGCAATTCACCCCTCCACTTT.